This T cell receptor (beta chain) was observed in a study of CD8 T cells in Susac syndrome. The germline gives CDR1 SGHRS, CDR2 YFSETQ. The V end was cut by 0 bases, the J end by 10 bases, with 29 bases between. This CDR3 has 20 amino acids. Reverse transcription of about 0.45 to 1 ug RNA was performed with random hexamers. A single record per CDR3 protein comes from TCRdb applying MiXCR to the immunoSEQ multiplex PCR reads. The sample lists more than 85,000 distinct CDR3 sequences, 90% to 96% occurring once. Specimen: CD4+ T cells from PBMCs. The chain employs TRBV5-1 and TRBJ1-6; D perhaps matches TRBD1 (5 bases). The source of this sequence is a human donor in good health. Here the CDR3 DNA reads TGCGCCAGCAGCTTGGTGATGTGGGGGGGAACACAGGCCCCGCACTCACCCCTCCACTTT. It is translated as CASSLVMWGGTQAPHSPLHF.